This T cell receptor beta chain was identified during a study of beta chain features in type 1 diabetes. Notes on the study in general: All four CD4+ subsets of Type 1 diabetes patients contained TCRB CDR3s that were moderately but significantly shorter. When cDNA is sequenced, cells with high TCR expression could be over-represented. Fewer insertions but more deletions were seen at VDJ junctions in type 1 diabetes patients.

The authors reverse transcribed all of the isolated RNA, so sequencing captured expressed TCRB transcripts. Profiling relied on immunoSEQ multiplex PCR, and the TCRdb table lists in-frame clones only, not all of them. In the table there are about 150,000 clones, 7% to 10% of which are singletons. Markers CD45RO/CCR7/CD25/CD127/CD95/CD27 served to sort CD4+ naive, central memory, regulatory and stem cell-like memory cells. Worth noting for this clone: What it binds is unknown.

The sample was central memory CD4+ T cells from blood. The receptor was isolated from a woman under 30 in good health.

The chain's CDR3 is CASSERTGGNEQYF. The CDR3 DNA reads TGTGCCAGCAGCGAACGGACAGGGGGCAACGAGCAGTACTTC. This sequence joins TRBV9 and TRBJ2-7; TRBD1 matches at 11 bases. The CDR3 has 14 residues. The V gene end was trimmed by 3 bases and the J gene end by 5 bases; junction bases not matched to a gene: 4. CDR1 and CDR2 from the germline V gene are SGDLS and YYNGEE.